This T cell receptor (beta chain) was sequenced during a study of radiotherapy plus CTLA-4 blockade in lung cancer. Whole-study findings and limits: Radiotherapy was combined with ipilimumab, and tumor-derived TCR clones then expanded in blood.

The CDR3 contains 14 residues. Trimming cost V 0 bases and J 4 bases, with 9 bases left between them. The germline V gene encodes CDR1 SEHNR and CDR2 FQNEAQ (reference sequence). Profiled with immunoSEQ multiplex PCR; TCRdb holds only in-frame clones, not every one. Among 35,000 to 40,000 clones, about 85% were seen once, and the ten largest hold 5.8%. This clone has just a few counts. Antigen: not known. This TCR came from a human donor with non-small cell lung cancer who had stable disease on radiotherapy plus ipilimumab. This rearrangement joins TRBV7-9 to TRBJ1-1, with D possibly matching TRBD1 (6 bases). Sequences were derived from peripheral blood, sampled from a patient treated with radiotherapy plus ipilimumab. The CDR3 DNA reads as TGTGCCAGCAGCTTAGCAAGGGGGGGCACTGAAGCTTTCTTT. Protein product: CASSLARGGTEAFF.